This T cell receptor beta chain is from a study of blood T cell repertoires in COVID-19. CDR3 length equals 13 residues. With 2 bases removed from V and 3 bases from J, the gap between germline ends came to 7 bases. CDR1 and CDR2 (germline): SGHAT, FQNNGV. TCRdb's copy holds only in-frame clones and misses some; the assay was immunoSEQ multiplex PCR. The sample consists of 55,000 to 90,000 clones, 88% of them appearing once. This sequence was found in a human donor in a cohort sampled during active COVID-19. The chain has TRBV11-2 and TRBJ2-5, with D possibly TRBD1 on 5 matching bases. Sequenced sample: peripheral blood. The CDR3 sequence: CASSLWGEETQYF. CDR3 in DNA: TGTGCCAGCAGCTTATGGGGCGAAGAGACCCAGTACTTC.